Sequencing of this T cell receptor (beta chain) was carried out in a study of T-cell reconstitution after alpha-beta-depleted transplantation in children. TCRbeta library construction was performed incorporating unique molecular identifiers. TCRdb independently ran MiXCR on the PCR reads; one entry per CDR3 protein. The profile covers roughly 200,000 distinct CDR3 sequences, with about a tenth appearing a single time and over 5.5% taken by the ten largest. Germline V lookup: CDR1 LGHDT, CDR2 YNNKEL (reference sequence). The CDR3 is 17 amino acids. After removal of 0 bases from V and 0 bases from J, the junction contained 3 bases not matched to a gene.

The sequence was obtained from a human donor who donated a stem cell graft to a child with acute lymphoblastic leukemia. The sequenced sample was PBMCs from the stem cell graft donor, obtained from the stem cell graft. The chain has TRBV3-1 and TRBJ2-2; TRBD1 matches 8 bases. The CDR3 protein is CASSQDQGAANTGELFF. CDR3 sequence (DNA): TGTGCCAGCAGCCAAGATCAGGGGGCGGCGAACACCGGGGAGCTGTTTTTT.